This TCR beta chain emerged from a study of blood T cells in healthy people across ages. This CDR3 has 18 residues. From germline, CDR1 is LGHNA and CDR2 YSLEER. Trimming removed 0 bases at V and 0 bases at J, with 12 bases between. With a J-beta primer mix and a sample-barcoded 5' primer, a second PCR ran about 6 to 11 cycles. TCRdb independently ran MiXCR on the 5' RACE reads; one entry per CDR3 protein. The sample comprises around 710,000 distinct CDR3 sequences, 43% of which are singletons, and 20% to 25% rests with the top ten. The chain recombines TRBV4-3 with TRBJ1-6; no reliable D call. Input material: blood. The receptor's source is a woman aged 55-69 years in good health. The CDR3 loop is CASSQDIMSSSYNSPLHF. DNA for the CDR3: TGCGCCAGCAGCCAAGATATCATGTCCAGCTCCTATAATTCACCCCTCCACTTT.